One T cell receptor beta chain is described in this entry. Its antigen specificity is not known. Per-nucleotide qualities are absent, and no much larger clonotype sits a single base away. Its CDR3 holds 15 amino acids, cysteine through phenylalanine. Solely the CDR3 DNA is kept, with 45 bases framed from the first base. The germline V and J ends show losses of 3 bases and 5 bases respectively, and no gene match explains 6 bases of the junction. The germline V gene yields SGHDT for CDR1 and YYEEEE for CDR2. Whole blood was collected in K2EDTA tubes by collaborating institutions according to the institutions' own protocols. For TCRbeta analysis, collaborators shipped samples in one of three forms: frozen whole blood, isolated PBMCs, or DNA extracted from either of those sample types. The data were obtained in a study of blood T cell repertoires in COVID-19 (dated by TCRdb to the early 2020s). In the study overall: Collaborator samples came from the United States, Italy and Spain and covered acute and convalescent phases of COVID-19. The sample metadata nearly always contained a de-identified subject ID, COVID-19 status, age in years and sex. The dataset comprised deeply sampled blood TCRbeta repertoires from subjects exposed to, actively infected with, or recovered from COVID-19. Samples came from the ongoing ImmuneRACE study (first 160 participants) plus 1,254 subjects from 6 global collaborators. Where available, HLA class I and class II types were obtained from metadata supplied by the sample provider rather than from assay-based typing. The material from the prospective study consisted of cDNA or gDNA derived from T cells, B-cell-depleted T cells, or PBMCs. The repertoires were released in a freely available public database meant as a resource for research on the immune response to SARS-CoV-2.

TCRbeta CDR3 regions were amplified from genomic DNA by means of the immunoSEQ Assay, a bias-controlled multiplex PCR. The study's processing was this. The number of nucleated cells in each sample was estimated from the amplification of reference gene primers within the assay. To quantify the absolute abundance of each unique TCRbeta CDR3 rearrangement, sequence reads were collapsed and filtered. For each sample, productive Simpson clonality was calculated as the square root of Simpson's diversity index across productive rearrangements. TCRdb stores this immuneACCESS table with in-frame sequences only. Part of the clones is absent; in the studies checked, under half of the shortfall reflects unresolved V genes, and no reason is known for the rest. The V and J calls and the clone size are those of that table, but D and trimming were determined from the DNA. For this sample there are over 200,000 clones; around nine tenths appear just once. 2.7% of the sample rests with the top ten.

Overall study results and their limits: How much clinical and demographic metadata was included differed by source and by participant, and the metadata was provided uncurated.

This clonotype originated in an older woman with acute or convalescent COVID-19. The sample comprised peripheral blood. The chain is encoded by TRBV5-6 joined to TRBJ1-2; TRBD1 matches 11 bases in the middle. The DNA is TGTGCCAGCAGCTACCGGGACAGGGGGATGTATGGCTACACCTTC. This gives the protein CASSYRDRGMYGYTF.